The 4 T cell receptor beta chains below all came from one sample that was sequenced in a study of blood T cell repertoires in COVID-19. Clones were sequenced by immunoSEQ multiplex PCR, and TCRdb holds only the in-frame ones, with some missing. The sample shows roughly 13,000 clones, roughly 72% of them seen only once. Sequenced sample: peripheral blood. Receptors originate from a man between 65 and 85 years old with acute or convalescent COVID-19.

The chain recombines TRBV6-2 or TRBV6-3 with TRBJ2-7; 13 bases align to TRBD2. Germline CDR1 MNHEY, CDR2 SVGEGT. The CDR3 has 14 residues. J gave up 3 bases and V 5 bases, and 1 base lay outside the gene matches. CDR3 DNA sequence: TGTGCCAGCAGTCGACTAGCGGGAGGCTACGAGCAGTACTTC. Translating gives CASSRLAGGYEQYF.

The V and J genes are TRBV7-9 and TRBJ2-2; 9 positions agree with TRBD1. The ends lost 5 bases at V and 4 bases at J; junction bases unmatched: 5. The germline V gene encodes CDR1 SEHNR and CDR2 FQNEAQ (reference sequence). The CDR3 totals 15 residues. CDR3: CASSQGQGGTGELFF. In DNA form, the CDR3 reads TGTGCCAGCAGCCAGGGACAGGGAGGCACCGGGGAGCTGTTTTTT.

This CDR3 is CASSLLGSGSQETQYF. The DNA for the CDR3 is TGTGCCAGCAGCTTATTAGGTAGCGGGAGCCAAGAGACCCAGTACTTC. The gene calls are TRBV11-2 and TRBJ2-5, with TRBD2 identical over 9 bases. After removal of 2 bases from V and 1 base from J, the junction contained 5 bases not matched to a gene. Germline CDR1 and CDR2: SGHAT and FQNNGV. CDR3 size: 16 residues.

The rearrangement joins TRBV7-9 to TRBJ1-5; possibly TRBD1 for D (6 bases). CDR1 and CDR2 (germline): SEHNR, FQNEAQ (reference sequence). This CDR3 has 19 amino acids. Trimming stripped 2 bases from V and 3 bases from J, with 23 bases between. The CDR3 DNA sequence: TGTGCCAGCAGCTTAAAAAAAACAGGGTGGCGCGTGGCCAATCAGCCCCAGCATTTT. Translation gives CASSLKKTGWRVANQPQHF.